This is a list of T cell receptor beta chains from one sample in a study of T cells expressing NK-cell markers. TCRdb re-called the 5' RACE reads and catalogs CDR3 proteins one per entry, DNA excluded. The sample data list a few hundred thousand distinct CDR3 sequences. Sequences were obtained from blood T cells: a sorted CD56 or NKG2C T cell subset, CD4+ or CD8+ T cells, or bulk PBMC T cells (not recorded which). These receptors all stem from a man aged 18-69 years in good health. CDR3s include the opening cysteine and the closing phenylalanine or tryptophan.

v_gene,j_gene,len,CDR3aa
TRBV5-1,TRBJ2-7,16,CASSLFPTGYDYEQYF
TRBV5-5,TRBJ2-7,15,CASSPGTQGVYEQYF
TRBV21-1,TRBJ2-1,14,CASSKGCRENEQFF
TRBV6-1,TRBJ1-6,13,CASTRGGNSPLHF
TRBV6-5,TRBJ1-2,15,CASSYYGQAVYGYTF
TRBV12-3/TRBV12-4,TRBJ1-2,13,CASSQQVVDGYTF
TRBV3-1,TRBJ2-2,16,CASSQRQALNTGELFF
TRBV5-1,TRBJ1-1,14,CASSARGVNTEAFF
TRBV7-2,TRBJ2-7,13,CASSRQGLREQYF
TRBV28,TRBJ1-6,15,CASHRGGDVGSPLHF
TRBV19,TRBJ2-5,13,CASSFDRGKTQYF
TRBV2,TRBJ2-5,15,CASSRWGTGQETQYF
TRBV5-4,TRBJ2-1,14,CASSLRDRVDEQFF
TRBV20-1,TRBJ2-1,16,CSAYGLAEDSYNEQFF
TRBV18,TRBJ2-3,16,CASSPLWGAGTDTQYF
TRBV7-9,TRBJ2-3,15,CASSPIGLVTDTQYF
TRBV20-1,TRBJ2-1,16,CSARDPLAGGWDEQFF
TRBV7-2,TRBJ2-7,16,CASTHGGTEPSYEQYF
TRBV5-4,TRBJ2-2,14,CASSSPRGSGELFF
TRBV6-1,TRBJ2-7,12,CASRAVTYEQYF
TRBV12-3/TRBV12-4,TRBJ2-7,14,CASSPSTGFYEQYF
TRBV10-3,TRBJ2-7,13,CATRDTNPGEQYF
TRBV25-1,TRBJ2-2,15,CASSEKRQGGGELFF
TRBV6-1,TRBJ2-1,13,CASRSLIENEQFF
TRBV5-1,TRBJ2-7,19,CASSSWGQRSYIGSYEQYF
TRBV6-5,TRBJ2-5,15,CASSSRAGFRETQYF
TRBV20-1,TRBJ2-5,15,CSARDGRTDQETQYF
TRBV6-5,TRBJ2-1,17,CASSSPYSGGSYNEQFF
TRBV15,TRBJ1-5,15,CATSISRQVNQPQHF
TRBV20-1,TRBJ2-7,13,CSARTGGLGEQYF
TRBV10-3,TRBJ1-5,15,CAISAGQNSNQPQHF
TRBV20-1,TRBJ2-7,14,CSAPRPRPPYEQYF
TRBV28,TRBJ1-2,14,CASRNRGSNYGYTF
TRBV20-1,TRBJ2-3,15,CSARKQRGGPDTQYF
TRBV6-2/TRBV6-3,TRBJ2-3,16,CASSIQGIRGTDTQYF
TRBV11-2,TRBJ2-7,15,CASSLGSTGTKEQYF
TRBV6-2/TRBV6-3,TRBJ2-7,15,CASNGRGTGGLEQYF
TRBV12-3/TRBV12-4,TRBJ2-3,17,CASRIAGGPTFTDTQYF
TRBV6-5,TRBJ2-1,17,CASSSSRSTGFGNEQFF
TRBV3-1,TRBJ1-6,14,CASSRQDYNSPLHF
TRBV10-3,TRBJ1-3,15,CAIRRATGPGNTIYF
TRBV20-1,TRBJ2-1,15,CSTLPGGGSYNEQFF
TRBV4-2,TRBJ2-5,17,CASSQLGAGRVRETQYF
TRBV12-3/TRBV12-4,TRBJ1-1,12,CASSLTTRVSFF
TRBV7-2,TRBJ2-7,14,CASSTRTGNNEQYF
TRBV3-1,TRBJ2-3,15,CASSLRGPGVDTQYF
TRBV12-3/TRBV12-4,TRBJ2-3,15,CASSLGSGVGNTQYF
TRBV28,TRBJ2-1,16,CASSLSPTSSVGEQFF
TRBV6-5,TRBJ1-2,15,CASSYSFSGDYGYTF
TRBV7-2,TRBJ1-5,13,CASSLVTARPQHF
TRBV5-1,TRBJ2-7,18,CASSQRHTGTQPTYEQYF
TRBV5-4,TRBJ2-7,13,CASSLQGRKGQYF
TRBV7-2,TRBJ1-2,13,CASSNNWDYGYTF
TRBV20-1,TRBJ2-7,14,CSSHPPRGPGEQYF
TRBV6-1,TRBJ2-3,15,CASRISGGAVDTQYF